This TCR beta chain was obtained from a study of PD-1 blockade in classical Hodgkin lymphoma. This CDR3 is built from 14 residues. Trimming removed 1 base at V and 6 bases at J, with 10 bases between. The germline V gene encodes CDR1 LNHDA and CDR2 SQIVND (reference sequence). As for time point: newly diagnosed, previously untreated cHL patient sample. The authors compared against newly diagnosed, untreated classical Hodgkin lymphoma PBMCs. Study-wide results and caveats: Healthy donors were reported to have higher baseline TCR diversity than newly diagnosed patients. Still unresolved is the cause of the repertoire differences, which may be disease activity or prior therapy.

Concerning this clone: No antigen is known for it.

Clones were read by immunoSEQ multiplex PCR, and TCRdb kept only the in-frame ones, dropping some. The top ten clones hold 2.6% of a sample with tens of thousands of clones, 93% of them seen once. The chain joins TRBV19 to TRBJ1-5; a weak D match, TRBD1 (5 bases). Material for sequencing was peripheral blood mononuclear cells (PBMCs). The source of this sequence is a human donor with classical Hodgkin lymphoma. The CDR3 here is CASSIGQGIQPQHF. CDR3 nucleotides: TGTGCCAGTAGTATAGGTCAGGGAATTCAGCCCCAGCATTTT.